A single T cell receptor (beta chain) is shown here with its context. Antigen unknown. The CDR3 spans 13 residues. CDR1 is SGHRS and CDR2 is YFSETQ in the germline V gene. V lost 0 bases and J lost 7, with 8 bases in between. Extracted RNA was reverse transcribed into cDNA, the sequencing template. Some clones are missing from TCRdb's copy, which holds only in-frame ones; the method was immunoSEQ multiplex PCR. The sample gives roughly 100,000 clones, more than 75% of which show up once; approximately 10% is in the top ten. The treatment denotes: oral pan-JAK inhibitor, 5-10 mg twice daily. This record belongs to a study of CD8+ T cells in alopecia areata. Study findings and constraints: The treated group had a single nonresponder, limiting CD8+ expansion-response conclusions. Tofacitinib produced a significant decrease in scalp clonality and in expanded CD8+ clones among the top 100. Unlike in mice, where it was clearer, TCR sharing across patients was less clear, possibly HLA-related. Sequencing of scalp samples also includes resident alphabeta T cells from normal skin.

The J gene is TRBJ1-5, the V gene TRBV5-1; D not resolved. This sequence originates from a human donor with alopecia areata. The specimen comprised CD8+ T cells sorted from blood, sampled around week 34, from a patient treated with tofacitinib. The CDR3 region has the DNA TGCGCCAGCAGCTTGGACAGCGGGCAGCCCCAGCATTTT. It is translated as CASSLDSGQPQHF.